What follows are 18 T cell receptor beta chains derived from one specimen sequenced in a study of CD8 T cell repertoires and HIV-1 epitope variants. Generated by immunoSEQ multiplex PCR, the TCRdb table keeps only in-frame clones and is missing some. The data hold some 5,000 clones, with about three fifths observed a single time. These receptors' targets are unknown. Material: cultured CD8+ T cells derived from PBMCs. The origin of the receptors is a male donor with HIV.

The chain employs TRBV2 and TRBJ1-6; D gene uncertain. CDR1 and CDR2 from the germline V gene are SNHLY and FYNNEI. V was shortened by 4 bases and J by 0 bases, with 13 bases between the two germline ends. CDR3 size: 17 residues. The CDR3 nucleotides read TGTGCCAGCAGTGGTGACGATGAAAGCTCCTATAATTCACCCCTCCACTTT. Protein product: CASSGDDESSYNSPLHF.

The chain uses TRBV5-4 and TRBJ2-3; D is unresolved. Germline-derived CDR1 and CDR2 are SGHNT and YYREEE (reference sequence). Trimming stripped 6 bases from V and 5 bases from J, with 10 bases between. CDR3 length: 12 amino acids. DNA of the CDR3: TGTGCCAGCACCCAACCGGGAGATACGCAGTATTTT. It encodes CASTQPGDTQYF.

The chain links TRBV30 to TRBJ2-7; D gene uncertain. The CDR3 has 11 residues. From germline, CDR1 is GTSNPN and CDR2 SVGIG (reference sequence). Trimming took off 4 bases at V and 4 bases at J, with 8 bases between the two ends. The DNA for the CDR3 is TGTGCCTGGACTAGGGAATACGAGCAGTACTTC. Translation: CAWTREYEQYF.

This clone was seen a few times. The genes are TRBV28 and TRBJ1-5, with D hard to call. Per germline, CDR1 MDHEN and CDR2 SYDVKM. This CDR3 region has 13 residues. V was cut by 2 bases and J by 11 bases, with 13 bases left in between. The DNA of the CDR3 is TGTGCCAGCAGTTTAGTGGATCTTAGGGCCCAGCATTTT. The encoded protein is CASSLVDLRAQHF.

With respect to this clone: The junction and the germline gene differ at one end; a read error may be behind it. The chain recombines TRBV5-4 with TRBJ2-7, with a possible D match to TRBD1 (5 bases). CDR3 size: 15 residues. The germline gives CDR1 SGHNT, CDR2 YYREEE (reference sequence). This CDR3 is CASSPGGRADYEQYF. In DNA, the CDR3 is TGCGCCAGCAGCCCCGGCGGCAGGGCAGACTACGAGCAGTACTTC.

The rearrangement uses TRBV7-9 and TRBJ2-7, with 7 bases that match TRBD1. The ends lost 4 bases at V and 7 bases at J; junction bases unmatched: 7. CDR3 length: 13 amino acids. Germline loops: CDR1 SEHNR, CDR2 FQNEAQ (reference sequence). The CDR3 reads CASSSTGQGEQYF. CDR3 nucleotides: TGTGCCAGCAGCTCGACAGGGCAAGGAGAGCAGTACTTC.

This sequence joins TRBV21-1 and TRBJ1-1; the D call TRBD1 from the table was never checked on the DNA. TRBV21-1 is a known pseudogene. The CDR3 length is 16 residues. CDR3 in amino acids: CASIFTGQLMNTEAFF. CDR3 DNA sequence: TGTGCCAGCATCTTTACAGGGCAACTAATGAACACTGAAGCTTTCTTT.

The genes are TRBV10-1 and TRBJ1-3; no reliable D call. CDR1 is WNHNN and CDR2 is SYGVQD in the germline V gene (reference sequence). The CDR3 length is 14 residues. The ends were cut back, 4 bases at V and 0 bases at J, with 7 bases in the middle. The CDR3 DNA is TGCGCCAGCAGTGGCTCGACCTCTGGAAACACCATATATTTT. It codes for CASSGSTSGNTIYF.

This clone occurred a few times. This sequence joins TRBV7-9 and TRBJ2-7, with 7 bases lining up with TRBD1. Trimming removed 8 bases from V and 5 bases from J; junction bases left unmatched: 9. Germline V gene sequence: CDR1 SEHNR, CDR2 FQNEAQ (reference sequence). The CDR3 runs 13 residues. CDR3 region: CASEMTGYHEQYF. The CDR3 DNA reads TGTGCCAGCGAGATGACAGGGTACCACGAGCAGTACTTC.

The rearrangement links TRBV6-5 to TRBJ1-2, with D possibly TRBD1 on 6 matching bases. Germline V lookup: CDR1 MNHEY, CDR2 SVGAGI. The CDR3 runs 14 residues. The V end lost 0 bases, the J end lost 6 bases, and 11 bases lay between the germline ends. DNA of the CDR3: TGTGCCAGCAGTTACTCATCCGGGGGCGATGGCTACACCTTC. Translated, it gives CASSYSSGGDGYTF.

This clone has just a few counts. The chain employs TRBV4-2 and TRBJ2-7, with 9 bases lining up with TRBD1. This CDR3 has 14 amino acids. Germline V gene sequence: CDR1 LGHNA, CDR2 YNFKEQ. V lost 4 bases, J lost 6 bases, and 7 bases stayed unmatched. This CDR3 reads CASSPGQGASEQYF. The CDR3, as DNA: TGTGCCAGCAGCCCGGGACAGGGTGCAAGCGAGCAGTACTTC.

The V and J genes are TRBV6-4 and TRBJ1-6, with D possibly being TRBD1 (5 bases). The length of the CDR3 is 16 residues. V lost 7 bases and J lost 10, with 23 bases in between. CDR1 and CDR2 from the germline V gene are MRHNA and SNTAGT. The chain's CDR3 is CASKGREGKGKSPLHF. For the CDR3, the DNA is TGTGCCAGCAAGGGGAGGGAGGGGAAGGGTAAATCACCCCTCCACTTT.

Only a few counts were recorded for this clone. The rearrangement links TRBV11-2 to TRBJ2-7; 7 nucleotides agree with TRBD2. The V gene end was trimmed by 1 base and the J gene end by 2 bases; junction bases not matched to a gene: 5. This CDR3 contains 15 residues. CDR1 and CDR2 from the germline V gene are SGHAT and FQNNGV. The CDR3 here is CASSLGGGLAYEQYF. For the CDR3, the DNA is TGTGCCAGCAGCTTAGGGGGAGGGCTAGCCTACGAGCAGTACTTC.

V is TRBV30 and J is TRBJ1-1; D call uncertain. V gave up 0 bases and J gave up 7 bases, with 12 bases separating them. The length of the CDR3 is 13 residues. The V gene's germline CDR1 is GTSNPN and CDR2 SVGIG (reference sequence). The CDR3 is CAWSVQPSSEAFF. The CDR3, as DNA: TGTGCCTGGAGTGTACAACCGAGCAGTGAAGCTTTCTTT.

The chain links TRBV11-1 to TRBJ2-7; D not resolved. CDR3 length: 13 amino acids. The V gene's germline CDR1 is SGHAT and CDR2 FQDESV (reference sequence). The germline V and J ends were trimmed by 5 bases and 3 bases, with 11 bases remaining between them. Written as DNA, the CDR3 is TGTGCCAGCAGCCCAGTACAGAGCTACGAGCAGTACTTC. This gives the protein CASSPVQSYEQYF.

This clone appeared a few times. V is TRBV19 and J is TRBJ2-1; D is uncertain. In germline, CDR1 is LNHDA, CDR2 SQIVND (reference sequence). Trimming pared 6 bases from V and 0 bases from J, leaving 6 bases between. The CDR3 is made up of 13 amino acids. The CDR3 protein is CASSRSSYNEQFF. CDR3 bases: TGTGCCAGTAGCCGGAGCTCCTACAATGAGCAGTTCTTC.

This rearrangement joins TRBV7-2 to TRBJ2-4; 7 bases line up with TRBD2. Germline V gives CDR1 SGHTA, CDR2 FQGNSA. With V trimmed by 5 bases and J by 5 bases, 9 bases remained unmatched. The CDR3 is 15 residues long. The CDR3 DNA reads as TGTGCCAGCAGCCTCGTTGGGGGGGTCGAAAACATTCAGTACTTC. It specifies CASSLVGGVENIQYF.

This chain joins TRBV5-5 and TRBJ2-5; 10 nucleotides match TRBD1. The J segment lost 3 bases and the V segment lost 0 bases, leaving 5 bases of the junction unmatched. The germline CDR1 and CDR2 sequences are SGHKS and YYEKEE (reference sequence). The CDR3 runs to 16 residues. The CDR3 sequence is CASSLVRGQGEETQYF. The CDR3 nucleotides read TGTGCCAGCAGCTTGGTTCGTGGACAGGGGGAAGAGACCCAGTACTTC.